The rows below give T cell receptor beta chains drawn from one sample of a study of blood T cell repertoires in COVID-19. The repertoire was sequenced with immunoSEQ multiplex PCR; TCRdb's copy has only in-frame clones and lacks some. Seen here are approximately 180,000 clones, over 75% observed once, and the top ten hold around 0.53%. The source material was peripheral blood. These receptors were collected from a man over 45 with acute or convalescent COVID-19. Both conserved end residues are part of each CDR3. The D gene is left open where the match is weak. Some rows mark clone size as missing; the rest say once, few, many or name a class of expanded clone.

v_call	clone_size	j_call	d_call	cdr3_aa	cdr3_nt
TRBV18	NA	TRBJ1-4	NA	CASSPRRDSTNEKLFF	TGTGCCAGCTCACCACGGCGGGATTCAACTAATGAAAAACTGTTTTTT
TRBV27	NA	TRBJ2-7	NA	CASRGDASHYDEQYF	TGTGCCAGCAGAGGCGACGCCTCCCACTACGACGAGCAGTACTTC
TRBV5-1	NA	TRBJ1-1	NA	CASSGGNTEAFF	TGCGCCAGCAGCGGCGGTAACACTGAAGCTTTCTTT
TRBV19	NA	TRBJ2-2	NA	CASSITRDLSTGELFF	TGTGCCAGTAGTATTACCCGTGACTTATCCACCGGGGAGCTGTTTTTT
TRBV11-1	NA	TRBJ2-1	TRBD2	CASSPSGLSYNEQFF	TGTGCCAGCAGCCCTAGCGGTCTCTCCTACAATGAGCAGTTCTTC
TRBV5-1	once	TRBJ1-3	NA	CASSLGNSGAIGNTIYF	TGCGCCAGCAGCTTGGGGAACTCAGGGGCTATCGGAAACACCATATATTTT
TRBV15	NA	TRBJ1-5	TRBD1	CATSRATGGNSNQPQHF	TGTGCCACCAGCAGGGCTACAGGGGGCAATAGCAATCAGCCCCAGCATTTT
TRBV28	NA	TRBJ2-1	NA	CASSKTGAGAYNEQFF	TGTGCCAGCAGCAAAACCGGGGCAGGGGCCTACAATGAGCAGTTCTTC
TRBV7-8	NA	TRBJ2-1	TRBD2	CASSSLAGGPGEQFF	TGTGCCAGCAGCTCCCTAGCGGGGGGGCCAGGTGAGCAGTTCTTC
TRBV24-1	NA	TRBJ1-5	TRBD1	CATSLGQGVNQPQHF	TGTGCCACCAGTTTAGGACAGGGGGTTAATCAGCCCCAGCATTTT
TRBV5-1	NA	TRBJ1-1	NA	CASSLAGSGNTEAFF	TGCGCCAGCAGCTTGGCCGGTTCGGGAAACACTGAAGCTTTCTTT
TRBV7-2	NA	TRBJ2-5	TRBD2	CASSLRLAGEGTQYF	TGTGCCAGCAGCTTGAGACTAGCGGGGGAGGGGACCCAGTACTTC
TRBV5-6	NA	TRBJ1-1	TRBD1	CASSWTGKGEAFF	TGTGCCAGCAGCTGGACAGGGAAGGGGGAAGCTTTCTTT
TRBV30	NA	TRBJ1-5	TRBD1	CAWSSGTVDQPQHF	TGTGCCTGGAGTTCCGGGACAGTCGATCAGCCCCAGCATTTT
TRBV11-2	NA	TRBJ2-5	TRBD2	CACRLGRGQETQYF	TGTGCCTGCCGCCTGGGGCGGGGGCAAGAGACCCAGTACTTC
TRBV25-1	NA	TRBJ1-1	NA	CASSEWGGVSAEAFF	TGTGCCAGCAGTGAATGGGGAGGGGTTTCGGCTGAAGCTTTCTTT
TRBV11-2	NA	TRBJ2-1	NA	CASSLAGEQFF	TGTGCCAGCAGCTTAGCCGGTGAGCAGTTCTTC
TRBV4-1	NA	TRBJ2-6	NA	CASSQGAAFSGANVLTF	TGCGCCAGCAGCCAAGGGGCAGCCTTTTCTGGGGCCAACGTCCTGACTTTC
TRBV10-2	NA	TRBJ2-7	TRBD1	CASRETGPRLEQYF	TGCGCCAGCAGGGAGACAGGGCCTAGGCTCGAGCAGTACTTC
TRBV3-1/TRBV3-2	once	TRBJ2-2	TRBD1	CASSRQTGVPNTGELFF	TGTGCCAGCAGCCGCCAGACAGGGGTCCCGAACACCGGGGAGCTGTTTTTT
TRBV7-3	few	TRBJ1-2	NA	CASSFAGDYGYTF	TGTGCCAGCAGCTTTGCAGGCGACTATGGCTACACCTTC
TRBV7-8	once	TRBJ2-3	TRBD2	CASSLGGLAANTDTQYF	TGTGCCAGCAGCTTGGGAGGACTAGCGGCGAACACAGATACGCAGTATTTT
TRBV7-3	NA	TRBJ2-2	TRBD1	CASSRPGQGVTGELFF	TGTGCCAGCAGCCGACCGGGACAGGGGGTAACCGGGGAGCTGTTTTTT
TRBV4-1	NA	TRBJ2-6	TRBD1	CASSRTGTGANVLTF	TGCGCCAGCAGCCGGACAGGGACTGGGGCCAACGTCCTGACTTTC
TRBV9	NA	TRBJ1-4	NA	CASSVQGRPNEKLFF	TGTGCCAGCAGCGTACAAGGCAGGCCTAATGAAAAACTGTTTTTT
TRBV19	NA	TRBJ2-5	TRBD2	CASKQLAGTSGETQYF	TGTGCCAGTAAGCAGCTAGCGGGAACGTCCGGGGAGACCCAGTACTTC
TRBV28	NA	TRBJ2-6	TRBD1	CASSFTGQSPSGANVLTF	TGTGCCAGCAGTTTTACGGGACAGAGCCCCTCTGGGGCCAACGTCCTGACTTTC
TRBV7-9	NA	TRBJ2-5	TRBD2	CASSSLRKAGVEETQYF	TGTGCCAGCAGCTCCCTCCGAAAAGCGGGGGTGGAAGAGACCCAGTACTTC
TRBV28	NA	TRBJ1-2	NA	CASRSTANYGYTF	TGTGCCAGCAGGTCGACAGCTAACTATGGCTACACCTTC
TRBV3-1/TRBV3-2	NA	TRBJ2-3	TRBD2	CASSQVAGGIDTQYF	TGTGCCAGCAGCCAAGTGGCGGGAGGGATAGATACGCAGTATTTT
TRBV18	NA	TRBJ2-3	NA	CASSPSPGELRLDTDTQYF	TGTGCCAGCTCACCAAGTCCTGGCGAATTGAGACTGGACACAGATACGCAGTATTTT
TRBV28	NA	TRBJ2-1	NA	CASSPPPVYNEQFF	TGTGCCAGCAGTCCACCCCCGGTTTACAATGAGCAGTTCTTC
TRBV7-2	NA	TRBJ1-6	NA	CASSLAGGAFNSPLHF	TGTGCCAGCAGCTTAGCCGGGGGTGCCTTTAATTCACCCCTCCACTTT
TRBV3-1/TRBV3-2	NA	TRBJ2-5	TRBD2	CASSPRVSSGREETQYF	TGTGCCAGCAGCCCGAGAGTATCTAGCGGGAGGGAGGAGACCCAGTACTTC
TRBV7-9	NA	TRBJ1-5	NA	CASSQGSGAYQPQHF	TGTGCCAGCAGCCAGGGGTCCGGGGCCTATCAGCCCCAGCATTTT
TRBV7-2	few	TRBJ2-1	TRBD2	CASSLGGGRANEQFF	TGTGCCAGCAGCTTAGGCGGCGGGAGGGCCAATGAGCAGTTCTTC
TRBV4-1	few	TRBJ2-1	NA	CASSPRGDSYNEQFF	TGCGCCAGCAGCCCGAGAGGCGATTCCTACAATGAGCAGTTCTTC
TRBV19	NA	TRBJ2-3	TRBD2	CASSKAPSGGVAGVDTQYF	TGTGCCAGTAGCAAAGCCCCCTCGGGGGGGGTAGCGGGAGTAGATACGCAGTATTTT
TRBV27	few	TRBJ1-2	NA	CASRTPNYGYTF	TGTGCCAGCAGAACACCTAACTATGGCTACACCTTC
TRBV7-8	few	TRBJ1-5	NA	CASSSQSGQPQHF	TGTGCCAGCAGCTCCCAAAGCGGGCAGCCCCAGCATTTT
TRBV6-1	NA	TRBJ1-2	TRBD1	CASSESTGANYGYTF	TGTGCCAGCAGTGAATCTACAGGGGCTAACTATGGCTACACCTTC
TRBV7-9	NA	TRBJ2-2	TRBD1	CASSFRGLSGELFF	TGTGCCAGCAGCTTCAGGGGGCTGAGTGGGGAGCTGTTTTTT
TRBV28	NA	TRBJ1-2	TRBD1	CASRNRGDVSYGYTF	TGTGCCTCCCGAAACAGGGGGGACGTGAGCTATGGCTACACCTTC
TRBV19	NA	TRBJ1-4	NA	CASLATGGSEKLFF	TGTGCCAGTCTCGCAACGGGGGGAAGTGAAAAACTGTTTTTT
TRBV23-1	NA	TRBJ1-5	NA	CASSQWTAPNQPQHF	TGCGCCAGCAGTCAGTGGACAGCCCCTAATCAGCCCCAGCATTTT
TRBV10-1	NA	TRBJ2-1	TRBD2	CASSVIAGGEQFF	TGCGCCAGCAGTGTAATAGCGGGAGGGGAGCAGTTCTTC
TRBV5-5	NA	TRBJ2-1	TRBD2	CASSLVRRGTYNEQFF	TGTGCCAGCAGCTTGGTGCGGCGGGGGACCTACAATGAGCAGTTCTTC
TRBV2	NA	TRBJ1-2	TRBD1	CASSGLRQGSGYTF	TGTGCCAGCAGTGGCCTACGACAGGGGTCTGGCTACACCTTC
TRBV27	NA	TRBJ1-2	NA	CASSPPGSYGYTF	TGTGCCAGCAGTCCCCCAGGTTCCTATGGCTACACCTTC
TRBV11-2	NA	TRBJ1-4	NA	CASSLGQGGEKLFF	TGTGCCAGCAGCTTAGGCCAGGGAGGCGAAAAACTGTTTTTT
TRBV5-1	NA	TRBJ2-6	NA	CASSGGHSGANVLTF	TGCGCCAGCAGTGGGGGCCACTCTGGGGCCAACGTCCTGACTTTC
TRBV4-1	once	TRBJ2-1	TRBD2	CASSPSGRPNEQFF	TGCGCCAGCTCTCCTAGCGGGAGGCCCAATGAGCAGTTCTTC
TRBV4-1	NA	TRBJ1-2	TRBD1	CASSRGTGGSFSYGYTF	TGCGCCAGCAGCCGCGGGACAGGGGGCAGTTTTTCGTATGGCTACACCTTC
TRBV6-5	NA	TRBJ2-5	TRBD2	CASNIGTSGRETQYF	TGTGCCAGCAACATAGGGACTAGCGGGAGAGAGACCCAGTACTTC
TRBV7-2	NA	TRBJ1-1	TRBD1	CASSLGQGTGKAF	TGTGCCAGCAGCTTAGGCCAGGGGACAGGCAAGGCGTTT
TRBV4-2	NA	TRBJ1-3	TRBD1	CASSQETGDGNTIYF	TGTGCCAGCAGCCAAGAGACAGGGGATGGAAACACCATATATTTT
TRBV18	NA	TRBJ1-1	NA	CASSPVPPEREAFF	TGTGCCAGCTCACCTGTGCCCCCGGAGCGTGAAGCTTTCTTT
TRBV29-1	NA	TRBJ2-7	TRBD2	CSVSHAIGGRSRSSYEQYF	TGCAGCGTCTCACACGCAATTGGCGGGAGGTCCAGGAGCTCCTACGAGCAGTACTTC
TRBV7-2	NA	TRBJ2-3	TRBD2	CASSSEALAGSTDTQYF	TGTGCCAGCAGCTCGGAGGCTCTAGCGGGGAGCACAGATACGCAGTATTTT
TRBV18	NA	TRBJ2-7	TRBD1	CASSSTGTGGGYEQYF	TGTGCCAGCTCATCCACCGGGACAGGCGGAGGGTACGAGCAGTACTTC